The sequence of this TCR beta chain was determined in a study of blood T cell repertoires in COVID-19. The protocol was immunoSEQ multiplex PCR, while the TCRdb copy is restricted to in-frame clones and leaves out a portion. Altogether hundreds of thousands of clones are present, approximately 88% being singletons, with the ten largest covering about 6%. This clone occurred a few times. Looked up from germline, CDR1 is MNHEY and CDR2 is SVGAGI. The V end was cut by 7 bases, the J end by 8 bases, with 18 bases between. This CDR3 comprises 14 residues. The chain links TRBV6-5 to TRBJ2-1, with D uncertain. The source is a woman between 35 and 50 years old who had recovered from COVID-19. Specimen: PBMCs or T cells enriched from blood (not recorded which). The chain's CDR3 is CASNKQVSGDEQFF. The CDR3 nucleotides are TGTGCCAGCAACAAACAAGTTTCTGGTGATGAGCAGTTCTTC.